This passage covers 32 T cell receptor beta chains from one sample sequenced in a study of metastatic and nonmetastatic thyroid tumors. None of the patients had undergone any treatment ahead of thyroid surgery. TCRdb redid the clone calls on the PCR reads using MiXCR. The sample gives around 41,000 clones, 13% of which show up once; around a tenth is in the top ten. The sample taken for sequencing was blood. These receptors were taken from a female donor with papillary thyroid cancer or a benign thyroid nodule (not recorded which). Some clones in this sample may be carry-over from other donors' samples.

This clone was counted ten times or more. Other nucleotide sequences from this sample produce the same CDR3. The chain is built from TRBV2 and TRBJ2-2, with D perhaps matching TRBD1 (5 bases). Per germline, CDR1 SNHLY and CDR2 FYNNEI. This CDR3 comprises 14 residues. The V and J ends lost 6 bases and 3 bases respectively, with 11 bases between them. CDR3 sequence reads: CASRKGVDTGELFF. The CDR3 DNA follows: TGTGCCAGCAGGAAAGGGGTCGACACCGGGGAGCTGTTTTTT.

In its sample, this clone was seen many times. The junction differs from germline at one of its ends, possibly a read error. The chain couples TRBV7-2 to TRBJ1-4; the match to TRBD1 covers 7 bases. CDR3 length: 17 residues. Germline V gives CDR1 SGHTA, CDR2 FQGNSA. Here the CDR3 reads CASNLAELGGVGEKLFF. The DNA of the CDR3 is TGTGCCAGCAACTTAGCCGAACTAGGGGGCGTTGGTGAAAAACTGTTTTTT.

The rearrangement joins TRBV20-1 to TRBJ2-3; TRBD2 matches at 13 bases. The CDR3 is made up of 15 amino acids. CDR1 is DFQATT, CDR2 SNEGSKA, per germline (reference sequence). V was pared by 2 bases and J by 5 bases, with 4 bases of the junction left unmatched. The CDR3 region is CSARSRLAGGDTQYF. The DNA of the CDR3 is TGCAGTGCTAGATCCAGACTAGCGGGAGGAGATACGCAGTATTTT.

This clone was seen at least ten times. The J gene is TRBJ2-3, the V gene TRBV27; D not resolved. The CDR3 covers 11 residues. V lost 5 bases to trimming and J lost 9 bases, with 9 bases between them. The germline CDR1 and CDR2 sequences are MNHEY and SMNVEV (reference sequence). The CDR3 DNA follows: TGTGCCAGCAGTAAGTCTGGGACGCAGTATTTT. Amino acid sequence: CASSKSGTQYF.

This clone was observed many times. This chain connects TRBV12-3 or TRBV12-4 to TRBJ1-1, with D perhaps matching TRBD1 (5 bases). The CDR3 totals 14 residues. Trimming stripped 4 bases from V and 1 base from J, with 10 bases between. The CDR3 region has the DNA TGTGCCAGCAGTTCACGACAGCCGAACACTGAAGCTTTCTTT. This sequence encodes CASSSRQPNTEAFF.

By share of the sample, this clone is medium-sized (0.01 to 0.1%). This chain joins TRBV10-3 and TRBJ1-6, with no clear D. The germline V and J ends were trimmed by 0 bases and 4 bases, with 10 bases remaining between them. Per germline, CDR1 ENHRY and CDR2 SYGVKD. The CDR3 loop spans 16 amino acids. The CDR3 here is CAISESRVTYNSPLHF. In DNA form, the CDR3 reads TGTGCCATCAGTGAGTCGAGGGTAACTTATAATTCACCCCTCCACTTT.

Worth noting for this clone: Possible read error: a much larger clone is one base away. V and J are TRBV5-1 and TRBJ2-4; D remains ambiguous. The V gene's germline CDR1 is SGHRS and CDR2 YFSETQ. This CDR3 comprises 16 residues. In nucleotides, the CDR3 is TGCGCCAGCACCTCCCCCGACGGATATGACAAAAACATTAAGTACTTC. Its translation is CASTSPDGYDKNIKYF.

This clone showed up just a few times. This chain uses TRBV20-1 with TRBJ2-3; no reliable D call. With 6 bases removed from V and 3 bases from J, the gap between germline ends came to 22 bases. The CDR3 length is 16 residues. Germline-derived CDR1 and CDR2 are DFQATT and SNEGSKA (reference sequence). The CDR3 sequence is CSAPSPRRVGTDTQYF. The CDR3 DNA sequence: TGCAGTGCCCCCTCCCCACGACGGGTAGGGACAGATACGCAGTATTTT.

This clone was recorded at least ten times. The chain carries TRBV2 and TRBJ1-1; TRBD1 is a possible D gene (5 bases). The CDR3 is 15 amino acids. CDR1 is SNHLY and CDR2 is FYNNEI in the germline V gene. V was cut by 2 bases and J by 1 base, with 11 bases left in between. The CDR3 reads CASSEKGLGNTEAFF. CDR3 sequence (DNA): TGTGCCAGCAGTGAAAAGGGGCTAGGGAACACTGAAGCTTTCTTT.

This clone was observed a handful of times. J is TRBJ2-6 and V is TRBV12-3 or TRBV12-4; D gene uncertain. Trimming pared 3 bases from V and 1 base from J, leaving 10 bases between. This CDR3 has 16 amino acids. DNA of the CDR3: TGTGCCAGCAGTTTTATTTTCGGGTCTGGGGCCAACGTCCTGACTTTC. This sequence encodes CASSFIFGSGANVLTF.

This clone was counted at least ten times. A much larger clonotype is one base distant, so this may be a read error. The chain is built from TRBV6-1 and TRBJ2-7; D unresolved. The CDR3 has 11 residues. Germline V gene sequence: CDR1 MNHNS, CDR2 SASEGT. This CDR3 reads CANRRFAEQHF. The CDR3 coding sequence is TGTGCCAATCGACGGTTTGCCGAGCAGCACTTC.

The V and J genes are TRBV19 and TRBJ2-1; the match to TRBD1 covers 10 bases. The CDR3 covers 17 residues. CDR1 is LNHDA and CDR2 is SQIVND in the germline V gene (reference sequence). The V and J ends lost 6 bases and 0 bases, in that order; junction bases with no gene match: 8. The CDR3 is CASRSTGGFSSYNEQFF. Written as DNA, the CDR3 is TGTGCCAGTAGGTCGACAGGGGGCTTTAGCTCCTACAATGAGCAGTTCTTC. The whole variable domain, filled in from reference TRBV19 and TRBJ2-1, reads DGGITQSPKYLFRKEGQNVTLSCEQNLNHDAMYWYRQDPGQGLRLIYYSQIVNDFQKGDIAEGYSVSREKKESFPLTVTSAQKNPTAFYLCASRSTGGFSSYNEQFFGPGTRLTVL.

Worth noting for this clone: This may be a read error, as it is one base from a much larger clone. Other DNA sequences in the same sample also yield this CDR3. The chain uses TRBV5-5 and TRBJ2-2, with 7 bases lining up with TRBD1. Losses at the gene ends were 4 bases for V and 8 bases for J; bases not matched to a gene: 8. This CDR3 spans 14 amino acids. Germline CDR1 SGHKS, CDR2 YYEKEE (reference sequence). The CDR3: CASSVQGKGGELFF. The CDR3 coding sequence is TGTGCCAGCAGCGTACAGGGGAAAGGAGGGGAGCTGTTTTTT.

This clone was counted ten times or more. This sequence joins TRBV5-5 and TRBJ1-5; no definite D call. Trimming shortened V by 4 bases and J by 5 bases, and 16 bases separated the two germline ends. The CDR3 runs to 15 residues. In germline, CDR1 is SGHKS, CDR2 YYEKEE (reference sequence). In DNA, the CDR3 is TGTGCCAGCAGCCCCCGGATTACCAAAGATCAGCCCCAGCATTTT. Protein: CASSPRITKDQPQHF.

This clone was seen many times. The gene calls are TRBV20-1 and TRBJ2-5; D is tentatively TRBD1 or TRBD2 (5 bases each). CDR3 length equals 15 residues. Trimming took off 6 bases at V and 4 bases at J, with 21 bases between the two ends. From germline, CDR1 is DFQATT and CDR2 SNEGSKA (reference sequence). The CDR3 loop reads CSAGVPGAAGETQYF. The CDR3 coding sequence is TGCAGTGCCGGGGTTCCCGGGGCGGCAGGAGAGACCCAGTACTTC.

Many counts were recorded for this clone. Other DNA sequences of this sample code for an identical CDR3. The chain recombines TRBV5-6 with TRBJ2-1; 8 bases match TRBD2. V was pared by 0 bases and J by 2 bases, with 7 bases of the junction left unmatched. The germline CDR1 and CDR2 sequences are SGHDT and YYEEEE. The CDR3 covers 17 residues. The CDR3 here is CASSLAGGLAAYNEQFF. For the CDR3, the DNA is TGTGCCAGCAGCTTGGCGGGGGGGCTAGCGGCCTACAATGAGCAGTTCTTC.

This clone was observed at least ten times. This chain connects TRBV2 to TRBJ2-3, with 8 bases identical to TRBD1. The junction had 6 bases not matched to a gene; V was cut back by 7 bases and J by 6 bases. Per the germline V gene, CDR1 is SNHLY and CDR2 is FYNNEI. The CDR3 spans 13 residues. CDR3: CASNRGSRDTQYF. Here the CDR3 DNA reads TGTGCCAGCAACAGGGGGTCTCGGGATACGCAGTATTTT.

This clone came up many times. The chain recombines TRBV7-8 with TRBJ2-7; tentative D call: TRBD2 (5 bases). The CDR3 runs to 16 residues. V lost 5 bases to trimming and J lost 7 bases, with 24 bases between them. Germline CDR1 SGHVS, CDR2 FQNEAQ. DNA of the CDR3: TGTGCCAGCAGCCCAAGAGGAAGCGGACCACTTGGGGAGCAGTACTTC. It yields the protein CASSPRGSGPLGEQYF.

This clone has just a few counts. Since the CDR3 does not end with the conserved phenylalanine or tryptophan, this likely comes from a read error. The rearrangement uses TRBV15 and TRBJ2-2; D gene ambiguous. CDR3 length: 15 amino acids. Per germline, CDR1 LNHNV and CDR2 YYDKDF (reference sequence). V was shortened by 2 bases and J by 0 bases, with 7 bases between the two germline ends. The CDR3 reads CATSRYKANTGELFL. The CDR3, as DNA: TGTGCCACCAGCAGATACAAAGCGAACACCGGGGAGCTGTTTCTT.

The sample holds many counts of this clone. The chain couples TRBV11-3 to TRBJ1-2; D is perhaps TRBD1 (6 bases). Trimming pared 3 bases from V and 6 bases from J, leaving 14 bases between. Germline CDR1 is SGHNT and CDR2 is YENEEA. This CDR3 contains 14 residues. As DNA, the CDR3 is TGTGCCAGCAGCTTTAAGGTGGACAGAGATGGCTACACCTTC. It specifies CASSFKVDRDGYTF.

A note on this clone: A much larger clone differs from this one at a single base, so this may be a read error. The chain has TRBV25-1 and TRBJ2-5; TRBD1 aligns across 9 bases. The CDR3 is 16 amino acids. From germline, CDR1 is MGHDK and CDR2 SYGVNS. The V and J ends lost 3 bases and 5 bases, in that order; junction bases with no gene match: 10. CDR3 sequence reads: CASSDPRTGASETQYF. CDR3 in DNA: TGTGCCAGCAGTGACCCCAGGACAGGGGCCTCTGAGACCCAGTACTTC.

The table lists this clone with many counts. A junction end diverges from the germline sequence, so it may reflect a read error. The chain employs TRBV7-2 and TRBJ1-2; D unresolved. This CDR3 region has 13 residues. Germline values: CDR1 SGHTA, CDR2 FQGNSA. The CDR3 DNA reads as TGTGCCAGCAGCTTAGACGGACCGAGTCGAGAATCCTTC. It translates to CASSLDGPSRESF.

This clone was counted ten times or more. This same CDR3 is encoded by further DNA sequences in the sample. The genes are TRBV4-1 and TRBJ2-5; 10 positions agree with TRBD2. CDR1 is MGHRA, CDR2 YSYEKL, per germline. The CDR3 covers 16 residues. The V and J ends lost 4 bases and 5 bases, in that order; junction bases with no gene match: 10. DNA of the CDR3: TGCGCCAGCAGCCCTCATCCAGCGGGAGGGAGGGAGACCCAGTACTTC. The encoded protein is CASSPHPAGGRETQYF.

Here the CDR3 reads CASSHGGGDHYNEQFF. CDR3 in DNA: TGTGCCAGCAGCCATGGGGGCGGAGACCACTACAATGAGCAGTTCTTC. The chain is built from TRBV11-2 and TRBJ2-1; perhaps TRBD1 as D (6 bases). Per germline, CDR1 SGHAT and CDR2 FQNNGV. This CDR3 contains 16 residues. V dropped 5 bases and J dropped 3 bases, with 17 bases sitting between them.

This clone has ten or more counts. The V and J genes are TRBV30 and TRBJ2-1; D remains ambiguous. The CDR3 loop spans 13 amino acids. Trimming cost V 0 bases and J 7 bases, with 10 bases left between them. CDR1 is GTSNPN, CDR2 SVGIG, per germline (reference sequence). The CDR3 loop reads CAWSVPIANEQFF. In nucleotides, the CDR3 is TGTGCCTGGAGTGTACCGATAGCAAATGAGCAGTTCTTC.

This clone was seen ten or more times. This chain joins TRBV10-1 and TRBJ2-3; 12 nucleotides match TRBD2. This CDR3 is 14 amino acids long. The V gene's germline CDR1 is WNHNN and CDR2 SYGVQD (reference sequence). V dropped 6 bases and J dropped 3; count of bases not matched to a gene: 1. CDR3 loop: CASRGTSGTDTQYF. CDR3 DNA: TGCGCCAGCAGAGGGACTAGCGGGACAGATACGCAGTATTTT.

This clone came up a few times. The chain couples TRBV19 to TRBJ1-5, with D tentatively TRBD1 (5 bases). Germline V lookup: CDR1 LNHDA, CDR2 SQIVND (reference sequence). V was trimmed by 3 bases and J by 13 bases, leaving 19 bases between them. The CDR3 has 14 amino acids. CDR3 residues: CASSILGSGQQQHF. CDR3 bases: TGTGCCAGTAGTATTCTGGGGTCAGGGCAGCAACAGCATTTT.

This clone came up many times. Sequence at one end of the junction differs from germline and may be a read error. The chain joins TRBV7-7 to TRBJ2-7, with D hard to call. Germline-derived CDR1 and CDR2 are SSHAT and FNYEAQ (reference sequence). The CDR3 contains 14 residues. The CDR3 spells CASSQSPSSYEQYF. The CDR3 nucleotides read TGTGCTAGCAGCCAAAGCCCCAGCTCCTACGAGCAGTACTTC.

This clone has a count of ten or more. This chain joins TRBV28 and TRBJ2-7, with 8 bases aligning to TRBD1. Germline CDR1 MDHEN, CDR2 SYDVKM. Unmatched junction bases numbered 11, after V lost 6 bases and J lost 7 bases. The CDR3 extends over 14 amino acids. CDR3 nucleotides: TGTGCCAGCAGCTTCGCCAGGGGGCGTAGGGAGCAGTACTTC. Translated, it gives CASSFARGRREQYF. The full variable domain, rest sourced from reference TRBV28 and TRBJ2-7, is DVKVTQSSRYLVKRTGEKVFLECVQDMDHENMFWYRQDPGLGLRLIYFSYDVKMKEKGDIPEGYSVSREKKERFSLILESASTNQTSMYLCASSFARGRREQYFGPGTRLTVT.

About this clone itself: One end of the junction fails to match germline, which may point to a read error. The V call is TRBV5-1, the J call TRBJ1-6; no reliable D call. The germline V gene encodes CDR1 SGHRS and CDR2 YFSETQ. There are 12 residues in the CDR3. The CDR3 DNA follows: TGCGTCAGCAGCTTGAGGAACTCACCCCTCCACTTT. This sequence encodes CVSSLRNSPLHF.

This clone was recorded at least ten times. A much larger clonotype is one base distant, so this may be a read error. The CDR3 DNA is TGTGCCAGTAGACAGTCGGGGGGGACCCAGTACTTC. This translates into CASRQSGGTQYF. The chain links TRBV19 to TRBJ2-5; 7 nucleotides match TRBD2. The germline gives CDR1 LNHDA, CDR2 SQIVND (reference sequence). The CDR3 extends over 12 amino acids. V was clipped by 6 bases and J by 7 bases; unmatched bases: 5.

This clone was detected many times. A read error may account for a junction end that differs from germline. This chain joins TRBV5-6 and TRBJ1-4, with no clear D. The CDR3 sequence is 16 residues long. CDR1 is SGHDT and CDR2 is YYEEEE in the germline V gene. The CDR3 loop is CVSSFGVANTNEKLFF. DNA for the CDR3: TGTGTCAGCAGTTTTGGAGTGGCGAATACTAATGAAAAACTGTTTTTT.